Listed below are T cell receptor beta chains from one sample, sequenced in a study of cytomegalovirus exposure and HLA in healthy donors. Sequencing used immunoSEQ multiplex PCR; TCRdb keeps in-frame clones, though not all of them. The sample consists of more than 110,000 clones, less than 10% of them appearing once. The sample comprised PBMCs. The origin of the receptors is a man aged 45-65 years in good health and CMV-seronegative. CDR3s include the opening cysteine and the closing phenylalanine or tryptophan.

v_call | cdr3_aa
TRBV18 | CASSPEGLAGGVKDTQYF
TRBV5-8 | CASSLGLGPGNTIYF
TRBV9 | CASRKGQGSTDTQYF
TRBV7-9 | CASRADRGGSPLHF
TRBV11-2 | CASSLDVASGETQYF
TRBV6-5 | CASSWDRGGGEQFF
TRBV6-5 | CASSGQSNYGYTF
TRBV18 | CASSSRTGGDEQFF
TRBV25-1 | CASSEAAGDRWSPLHF
TRBV11-3 | CASSLDRVGELFF
TRBV28 | CASPKRGQPNTEAFF
TRBV28 | CASSHPGGQETQYF
TRBV6-1 | CASRSPGLTEAFF
TRBV5-4 | CASSTRTTRGSEQYF
TRBV6-6 | CASSRAGQTNTEAFF
TRBV9 | CASSVRVENTEAFF
TRBV6-5 | CASSYSRAGANYGYTF
TRBV2 | CASSAEGLNTEAFF
TRBV14 | CASSPHRDIETQYF
TRBV18 | CASSDREMRSYNSPLHF
TRBV18 | CASSPPQGGNQPQHF
TRBV19 | CASSMVGGAEQYF
TRBV2 | CASSRRGEQFF
TRBV19 | CASSKAERSYLIGDTQYF
TRBV2 | CASTGGRGEQFF